Below, 16 T cell receptor beta chains from the same sample are listed, as sequenced in a study of technical replicates of blood from several donors. TCRdb keeps only in-frame clones here, not all; method: immunoSEQ multiplex PCR. The sample contains 74,000 or so clones, 96% of which appear only once. The sequenced sample consisted of T cells isolated from PBMCs. Receptors were obtained from a human donor in good health.

The rearrangement links TRBV5-1 to TRBJ2-7, with 9 bases aligning to TRBD2. The V segment lost 5 bases and the J segment 2 bases; nucleotides outside the gene matches: 8. Germline V gene data show CDR1 as SGHRS and CDR2 as YFSETQ. The CDR3 covers 15 residues. The chain's CDR3 is CASSSVAGDTYEQYF. CDR3 nucleotides: TGCGCCAGCAGTAGCGTAGCGGGAGATACCTACGAGCAGTACTTC. The full variable domain, with the rest looked up from reference TRBV5-1 and TRBJ2-7, is KAGVTQTPRYLIKTRGQQVTLSCSPISGHRSVSWYQQTPGQGLQFLFEYFSETQRNKGNFPGRFSGRQFSNSRSEMNVSTLELGDSALYLCASSSVAGDTYEQYFGPGTRLTVT.

V gene TRBV4-1 combines with J gene TRBJ2-5; D gene unclear. V was trimmed by 0 bases and J by 5 bases, leaving 10 bases between them. The CDR3 runs to 14 residues. The V gene's germline CDR1 is MGHRA and CDR2 YSYEKL. The CDR3 reads CASSQEPGEETQYF. CDR3 coding DNA: TGCGCCAGCAGCCAAGAACCCGGAGAGGAGACCCAGTACTTC.

This clone was observed a handful of times. V usage is TRBV7-2 and J usage is TRBJ1-2; maybe TRBD1 (6 bases). The germline V gene encodes CDR1 SGHTA and CDR2 FQGNSA. V gave up 0 bases and J gave up 6 bases, with 14 bases separating them. CDR3 length: 15 amino acids. The CDR3 bases are TGTGCCAGCAGCTTAGCGGTGGGGGCGCAGGATGGCTACACCTTC. This sequence encodes CASSLAVGAQDGYTF.

The chain couples TRBV11-3 to TRBJ2-7, with 7 positions matching TRBD2. V lost 3 bases to trimming and J lost 5 bases; unmatched junction nucleotides: 7. Germline V gives CDR1 SGHNT, CDR2 YENEEA. The CDR3 is 14 residues long. The CDR3 protein is CASSFRDYTHEQYF. As DNA, the CDR3 is TGTGCCAGCAGCTTCCGGGACTACACCCACGAGCAGTACTTC.

The V and J genes are TRBV15 and TRBJ1-2, with D maybe TRBD1 (5 bases). The CDR3 is made up of 12 amino acids. V was shortened by 3 bases and J by 10 bases, with 12 bases between the two germline ends. Germline assignment: CDR1 LNHNV and CDR2 YYDKDF (reference sequence). Here the CDR3 reads CATSSSDMNYTF. CDR3 in DNA: TGTGCCACCAGCAGTTCGGACATGAACTACACCTTC. Together with reference TRBV15 and TRBJ1-2, the CDR3 gives the full variable domain: DAMVIQNPRYQVTQFGKPVTLSCSQTLNHNVMYWYQQKSSQAPKLLFHYYDKDFNNEADTPDNFQSRRPNTSFCFLDIRSPGLGDTAMYLCATSSSDMNYTFGSGTRLTVV.

J is TRBJ2-7 and V is TRBV10-3, with D hard to call. The CDR3 is 14 amino acids. CDR1 and CDR2 from the germline V gene are ENHRY and SYGVKD. V was clipped by 7 bases and J by 5 bases, with 18 bases between them. CDR3 sequence: CAITAAPKPNEQYF. As DNA, the CDR3 is TGTGCCATCACCGCGGCACCTAAACCCAACGAGCAGTACTTC.

This chain connects TRBV6-1 to TRBJ1-3; no clear D gene. Germline V CDR1 and CDR2: MNHNS, SASEGT. V lost 1 base and J lost 0, with 7 bases in between. CDR3 size: 15 residues. CDR3 nucleotide sequence: TGTGCCAGCAGTGAAGGTATAGTCTCTGGAAACACCATATATTTT. Encoded protein: CASSEGIVSGNTIYF.

V and J are TRBV13 and TRBJ2-2; 8 bases are shared with TRBD2. V shed 9 bases and J 7 bases; nucleotides not matched to a gene: 13. Germline values: CDR1 PRHDT, CDR2 FYEKMQ (reference sequence). The CDR3 spans 15 residues. CDR3 in DNA: TGTGCCAGTGATGAAAGCGGGAGATTGGACGGGGAGCTGTTTTTT. This sequence encodes CASDESGRLDGELFF.

The J gene is TRBJ2-2, the V gene TRBV7-6; 7 bases are shared with TRBD1. This CDR3 contains 15 residues. V lost 3 bases, J lost 4 bases, and 5 bases stayed unmatched. The V gene's germline CDR1 is SGHVS and CDR2 FNYEAQ. The CDR3, as DNA: TGTGCCAGCAGCTTGACAGGGAGAGGCACCGGGGAGCTGTTTTTT. Translated: CASSLTGRGTGELFF.

The chain is built from TRBV7-9 and TRBJ1-2; no clear D gene. Trimming pared 10 bases from V and 0 bases from J, leaving 12 bases between. Germline CDR1 and CDR2: SEHNR and FQNEAQ (reference sequence). The CDR3 is made up of 13 amino acids. The CDR3 region is CAIPLTTNYGYTF. The CDR3 DNA reads as TGTGCCATCCCCTTGACAACTAACTATGGCTACACCTTC. Variable domain in full (rest from reference TRBV7-9 and TRBJ1-2): DTGVSQNPRHKITKRGQNVTFRCDPISEHNRLYWYRQTLGQGPEFLTYFQNEAQLEKSRLLSDRFSAERPKGSFSTLEIQRTEQGDSAMYLCAIPLTTNYGYTFGSGTRLTVV.

The chain is built from TRBV7-2 and TRBJ1-1; a possible D gene is TRBD1 (5 bases). Germline-derived CDR1 and CDR2 are SGHTA and FQGNSA. The CDR3 length is 14 residues. V gave up 1 base and J gave up 4 bases, with 10 bases separating them. The CDR3 bases are TGTGCCAGCAGCTTAGTTCAGGGCGCCACTGAAGCTTTCTTT. Translation: CASSLVQGATEAFF.

This clone has only one observation. This CDR3 reads CASRPTGFSGNTIYF. The CDR3 bases are TGTGCCAGCAGACCGACAGGGTTCTCTGGAAACACCATATATTTT. This chain uses TRBV11-3 with TRBJ1-3, with TRBD1 identical over 7 bases. Germline V CDR1 and CDR2: SGHNT, YENEEA. The junction had 5 bases not matched to a gene; V was cut back by 6 bases and J by 0 bases. The CDR3 is 15 amino acids.

This sequence joins TRBV6-5 and TRBJ2-1; 8 bases map to TRBD1. V dropped 0 bases and J dropped 15; count of bases not matched to a gene: 7. This CDR3 has 13 residues. CDR1 and CDR2 from the germline V gene are MNHEY and SVGAGI. CDR3 nucleotides: TGTGCCAGCAGTTACTCGAGAAGGGACAGGTCGTTCTTC. This sequence encodes CASSYSRRDRSFF.

The chain employs TRBV9 and TRBJ1-1; D is perhaps TRBD1 (5 bases). Germline values: CDR1 SGDLS, CDR2 YYNGEE. This CDR3 is built from 14 residues. The V and J ends lost 2 bases and 2 bases respectively, with 10 bases between them. In DNA, the CDR3 is TGTGCCAGCAGCGTCTCAGGGTTTAACACTGAAGCTTTCTTT. The encoded protein is CASSVSGFNTEAFF.

J is TRBJ2-5 and V is TRBV7-3, with D perhaps TRBD2 (6 bases). The CDR3 spans 14 residues. The germline gives CDR1 SGHTA, CDR2 FQGTGA. V was shortened by 5 bases and J by 3 bases, with 13 bases between the two germline ends. The CDR3 DNA follows: TGTGCCAGCAGCCCCTGGGGCGGGAAAGAGACCCAGTACTTC. Translating gives CASSPWGGKETQYF.

This clone was observed a single time. V usage is TRBV15 and J usage is TRBJ1-5, with 8 bases aligning to TRBD1. CDR1 is LNHNV and CDR2 is YYDKDF in the germline V gene (reference sequence). The ends lost 3 bases at V and 11 bases at J; junction bases unmatched: 12. The CDR3 totals 15 residues. The CDR3 DNA reads as TGTGCCACCAGCAGGGACAGGGCTACAGGGTCGGCCCAGCATTTT. It yields the protein CATSRDRATGSAQHF.